Included here is one TCR beta chain sequence, with context. The antigen is unknown. TCRdb analysed the 5' RACE reads with MiXCR anew, one entry per CDR3 protein. The sample includes a few hundred thousand distinct CDR3 sequences, about 18% seen only once; the top ten take around 32%. This specimen comes from a study of CD8 T cells in ankylosing spondylitis. Study-level results: Reports say disease-linked clones showed up significantly more in matched ankylosing spondylitis synovial fluid. Before this, some motif variants had been reported in reactive arthritis synovial fluid and blood. Seemingly distinctive of ankylosing spondylitis blood was a TCR beta motif formed by eight highly homologous variants. Disease-linked clones were CD8+ and relatively rare in peripheral blood.

Germline V lookup: CDR1 SGHVS, CDR2 FQNEAQ. V trimming: 4 bases; J trimming: 3 bases; junction bases outside the gene matches: 10. The CDR3 is 19 amino acids. Sequencing used blood, either unsorted or a sorted T cell fraction (not recorded which). This sequence joins TRBV7-8 and TRBJ2-1; 15 nucleotides match TRBD2. The sequence was collected from a male donor with ankylosing spondylitis or in good health (not recorded which). CDR3 region: CASSSPGTSGRINYNEQFF. CDR3 nucleotide sequence: TGTGCCAGCAGCTCCCCCGGGACTAGCGGGAGGATCAACTACAATGAGCAGTTCTTC.